Shown below are 5 T cell receptor beta chains from a single sample sequenced in a study of blood T cell repertoires in COVID-19. Here immunoSEQ multiplex PCR was the method, and the copy in TCRdb shows in-frame clones only, minus some. The top ten clones hold roughly 8.6% of a sample with around 150,000 clones, under 90% of them seen once. The sequenced material came from peripheral blood. The source of these receptors is a woman older than 75 in a cohort sampled during active or convalescent COVID-19.

The chain uses TRBV13 and TRBJ1-2, with TRBD1 as a possible D gene (6 bases). CDR1 and CDR2 from the germline V gene are PRHDT and FYEKMQ (reference sequence). CDR3 size: 15 residues. Trimming took 3 bases from V and 1 from J, leaving 12 bases between them. CDR3 amino acids: CASSFSGTLNYGYTF. DNA for the CDR3: TGTGCCAGCAGCTTTTCCGGGACACTTAACTATGGCTACACCTTC.

This sequence joins TRBV10-1 and TRBJ1-1; 8 bases match TRBD1. Germline CDR1 WNHNN, CDR2 SYGVQD (reference sequence). The CDR3 covers 14 residues. Trimming removed 3 bases from V and 4 bases from J; junction bases left unmatched: 4. The DNA of the CDR3 is TGCGCCAGCAGTGACAGCGACAGGGGCACTGAAGCTTTCTTT. Encoded protein: CASSDSDRGTEAFF.

V and J are TRBV19 and TRBJ2-3; D is uncertain. The V gene lost 4 bases and the J gene lost 5 bases, with 13 bases spanning the gap. The germline V gene has CDR1 LNHDA and CDR2 SQIVND (reference sequence). This CDR3 spans 14 amino acids. The CDR3 spells CASSTIPVLDTQYF. The CDR3 DNA sequence: TGTGCCAGTAGTACGATCCCGGTGTTAGATACGCAGTATTTT.

The V and J genes are TRBV30 and TRBJ2-1; TRBD2 matches 14 bases. The junction had 7 bases not matched to a gene; V was cut back by 3 bases and J by 0 bases. Germline V gene data show CDR1 as GTSNPN and CDR2 as SVGIG (reference sequence). CDR3 size: 18 residues. CDR3 loop: CAWRTGLAGASSYNEQFF. The CDR3 DNA reads as TGTGCCTGGAGGACGGGACTAGCGGGGGCGAGCTCCTACAATGAGCAGTTCTTC.

CDR3 DNA sequence: TGTGCCAGCAGCTTATATAAACAGGATCAGGGGACCTACGAGCAGTACGTC. Residues: CASSLYKQDQGTYEQYV. V is TRBV7-2 and J is TRBJ2-7; D is possibly TRBD1 (6 bases). The CDR3 is 17 residues long. The V gene's germline CDR1 is SGHTA and CDR2 FQGNSA. V lost 2 bases, J lost 2 bases, and 19 bases lay in between.